This T cell receptor beta chain appears in the sequencing data of a study of T-cell memory formation after mild COVID-19. Study summary: Largely, TCR clusters stayed within a single donor.

TCRdb reanalysed the 5' RACE reads using MiXCR and keeps one entry per CDR3 protein. Here the sample spans under 700,000 distinct CDR3 sequences, just over 20% being singletons. Germline V CDR1 and CDR2: LNHDA, SQIVND (reference sequence). The CDR3 is 16 amino acids. V was trimmed by 1 base and J by 4 bases, leaving 16 bases between them. The study, taken as a whole, reports: A second wave expanding day 15 to 37 was CD4+-biased; contracting clones were balanced.

Comments on this clonotype: The antigen remains undetermined.

The rearrangement uses TRBV19 and TRBJ2-5; no clear D gene. What was sequenced was PBMCs or a T cell subset sorted from them (not recorded which). The source of this sequence is an adult woman who had mild COVID-19 (a few samples of this study predate the infection). Cell type and time point are not known. The CDR3 sequence is CASSIGVVGIAETQYF. Written as DNA, the CDR3 is TGTGCCAGTAGTATAGGTGTTGTGGGGATTGCAGAGACCCAGTACTTC.